One sample yielded the 10 T cell receptor beta chains listed below, sequenced in a study of blood T cell repertoires in COVID-19. Sequencing used immunoSEQ multiplex PCR; TCRdb keeps in-frame clones, though not all of them. The data show about 160,000 clones, 80% to 90% seen once. The sequenced material came from peripheral blood. These receptors all stem from a woman in her 70s with acute or convalescent COVID-19.

The rearrangement uses TRBV5-1 and TRBJ2-2, with TRBD2 matching 8 bases. CDR3 length equals 15 residues. CDR1 and CDR2 from the germline V gene are SGHRS and YFSETQ. V lost 2 bases, J lost 1 base, and 1 base stayed unmatched. CDR3 DNA sequence: TGCGCCAGCAGCTTTAGCGGGAAGAACACCGGGGAGCTGTTTTTT. Protein product: CASSFSGKNTGELFF.

The chain links TRBV27 to TRBJ1-2; 7 positions agree with TRBD1. The CDR3 is 15 residues long. Germline V gives CDR1 MNHEY, CDR2 SMNVEV (reference sequence). V shed 5 bases and J 8 bases; nucleotides not matched to a gene: 14. Written as DNA, the CDR3 is TGTGCCAGCAGTAGCCGGGGGACAGCTAGATGGGGCTACACCTTC. It is translated as CASSSRGTARWGYTF.

The V gene is TRBV10-3, the J gene TRBJ2-3; TRBD2 might be the D (6 bases). CDR3 length: 15 amino acids. Looked up from germline, CDR1 is ENHRY and CDR2 is SYGVKD. The V end was cut by 3 bases, the J end by 0 bases, with 10 bases between. The CDR3 loop reads CAISDRDFSTDTQYF. In DNA, the CDR3 is TGTGCCATCAGTGATAGGGACTTTAGCACAGATACGCAGTATTTT.

The chain joins TRBV19 to TRBJ1-2; perhaps TRBD1 as D (6 bases). This CDR3 is built from 14 residues. Germline CDR1 is LNHDA and CDR2 is SQIVND (reference sequence). Trimming removed 5 bases at V and 4 bases at J, with 14 bases between. The DNA of the CDR3 is TGTGCCAGTAGTGGGTGGGGGCAGATCTATGGCTACACCTTC. It translates to CASSGWGQIYGYTF.

The genes are TRBV30 and TRBJ1-5; weak D call: TRBD1 (5 bases). The germline gives CDR1 GTSNPN, CDR2 SVGIG (reference sequence). This CDR3 is 15 amino acids long. The germline V and J ends were trimmed by 3 bases and 5 bases, with 17 bases remaining between them. In DNA form, the CDR3 reads TGTGCCTGGAGAGATCGGGCAGGGCGAGATCAGCCCCAGCATTTT. Residues: CAWRDRAGRDQPQHF. The entire variable domain, with the rest obtained from reference TRBV30 and TRBJ1-5, is as follows: SQTIHQWPATLVQPVGSPLSLECTVEGTSNPNLYWYRQAAGRGLQLLFYSVGIGQISSEVPQNLSASRPQDRQFILSSKKLLLSDSGFYLCAWRDRAGRDQPQHFGDGTRLSIL.

The chain employs TRBV11-2 and TRBJ1-2; D is unresolved. Germline CDR1 reads SGHAT; CDR2 reads FQNNGV. Trimming left V 5 bases short and J 5 bases short, with 9 bases between. There are 12 residues in the CDR3. The CDR3 loop is CASSEGSYGYTF. CDR3 DNA sequence: TGTGCCAGCAGCGAGGGCAGTTATGGCTACACCTTC.

This rearrangement joins TRBV11-2 to TRBJ1-3; TRBD1 might be the D (5 bases). Germline V gene data show CDR1 as SGHAT and CDR2 as FQNNGV. This CDR3 spans 12 amino acids. V was shortened by 5 bases and J by 4 bases, with 6 bases between the two germline ends. The CDR3 DNA reads TGTGCCAGCAGCCGGACAGGAAACACCATATATTTT. Translated: CASSRTGNTIYF.

Only a few counts were recorded for this clone. The V gene is TRBV5-1, the J gene TRBJ1-1; perhaps TRBD1 as D (5 bases). V lost 0 bases and J 4 bases, leaving 10 bases between the germline ends. This CDR3 is built from 14 residues. Germline CDR1 and CDR2: SGHRS and YFSETQ. CDR3 bases: TGCGCCAGCAGCTTGGGAGCTAGGGGCACTGAAGCTTTCTTT. This gives the protein CASSLGARGTEAFF.

This chain joins TRBV19 and TRBJ1-4; 9 bases are shared with TRBD1. Germline CDR1 is LNHDA and CDR2 is SQIVND (reference sequence). This CDR3 has 20 residues. V trimming: 8 bases; J trimming: 6 bases; junction bases outside the gene matches: 25. The DNA for the CDR3 is TGTGCCAGTGGGGACAGGGTGAAAACAGACGAACCAACTTACGATGAAAAACTGTTTTTT. It codes for CASGDRVKTDEPTYDEKLFF.

The CDR3 bases are TGTGCCAGCAGCTCGGACAGGGTCTATGGCTACACCTTC. Translating it yields CASSSDRVYGYTF. The chain has TRBV11-1 and TRBJ1-2, with TRBD1 identical over 8 bases. The CDR3 totals 13 residues. J lost 4 bases, V lost 4 bases, and 2 bases had no gene match. Looked up from germline, CDR1 is SGHAT and CDR2 is FQDESV (reference sequence).